This record concerns one TCR beta chain sequence. The sample originates from a study of CD8 T cells in Susac syndrome. Random hexamers were used to reverse transcribe roughly 0.5 to 1 ug of RNA. The TCR beta CDR3 was amplified by immunoSEQ multiplex PCR across 54 Vbeta, 13 Jbeta. A single record per CDR3 protein comes from TCRdb applying MiXCR to the immunoSEQ multiplex PCR reads. Here the sample spans 200,000 or so distinct CDR3 sequences, about 95% being singletons. The CDR3 totals 14 residues. Germline CDR1 and CDR2: DFQATT and SNEGSKA (reference sequence). V was pared by 0 bases and J by 4 bases, with 12 bases between.

What was sequenced was CD4+ T cells from PBMCs. The chain couples TRBV20-1 to TRBJ2-5; a possible D gene is TRBD2 (6 bases). The TCR was taken from a human donor with multiple sclerosis. The CDR3 DNA sequence: TGCAGTGCTAGAGAACCTAGCGTACTAGAGACCCAGTACTTC. Protein: CSAREPSVLETQYF.